These 24 T cell receptor beta chains were sequenced from one sample in a study of PD-L1 blockade in urothelial cancer. Here immunoSEQ multiplex PCR was the method, and the copy in TCRdb shows in-frame clones only, minus some. The profile shows approximately 100,000 clones, around 93% of them singletons. Sequenced here: PBMCs, sampled around atezolizumab (anti-PD-L1) treatment. These receptors were taken from an elderly woman with urothelial cancer.

This chain connects TRBV11-2 to TRBJ1-4; TRBD1 matches at 7 bases. V gave up 5 bases and J gave up 8 bases; unmatched junction bases: 11. The CDR3 extends over 15 amino acids. Per germline, CDR1 SGHAT and CDR2 FQNNGV. Here the CDR3 DNA reads TGTGCCAGCAGCCCGACGACAGGGTCGGCGGAAAAACTGTTTTTT. Translated, it gives CASSPTTGSAEKLFF.

This chain links TRBV28 with TRBJ2-7; 8 bases match TRBD1. The CDR3 extends over 17 amino acids. Germline V lookup: CDR1 MDHEN, CDR2 SYDVKM. V shed 10 bases and J 6 bases; nucleotides not matched to a gene: 23. The CDR3 is CATRRLFGDRGLGEQYF. The CDR3, as DNA: TGTGCCACCCGCCGATTATTCGGTGACAGGGGATTGGGCGAGCAGTACTTC.

This chain uses TRBV18 with TRBJ2-5, with 7 bases identical to TRBD1. Germline V CDR1 and CDR2: KGHSH, LQKENI. This CDR3 is built from 12 residues. Trimming took 6 bases from V and 3 from J; bases not matched to a gene: 1. Here the CDR3 reads CASSGTEETQYF. The CDR3 region has the DNA TGTGCCAGCTCCGGGACAGAAGAGACCCAGTACTTC. The full variable domain, with the rest looked up from reference TRBV18 and TRBJ2-5, is NAGVMQNPRHLVRRRGQEARLRCSPMKGHSHVYWYRQLPEEGLKFMVYLQKENIIDESGMPKERFSAEFPKEGPSILRIQQVVRGDSAAYFCASSGTEETQYFGPGTRLLVL.

This rearrangement joins TRBV28 to TRBJ2-2; 9 nucleotides line up with TRBD2. The CDR3 runs 17 residues. With V trimmed by 5 bases and J by 6 bases, 13 bases remained unmatched. The germline V gene has CDR1 MDHEN and CDR2 SYDVKM. The CDR3 DNA reads as TGTGCCAGCAGTCAACCTTATGGTAGCGGGAGTTCCGGGGAGCTGTTTTTT. Translation: CASSQPYGSGSSGELFF. The full variable domain, in which reference TRBV28 and TRBJ2-2 provide the parts outside the CDR3, is DVKVTQSSRYLVKRTGEKVFLECVQDMDHENMFWYRQDPGLGLRLIYFSYDVKMKEKGDIPEGYSVSREKKERFSLILESASTNQTSMYLCASSQPYGSGSSGELFFGEGSRLTVL.

The chain combines TRBV5-4 with TRBJ1-1; possibly TRBD1 for D (5 bases). Germline CDR1 is SGHNT and CDR2 is YYREEE (reference sequence). This CDR3 is built from 15 residues. V was trimmed by 2 bases and J by 0 bases, leaving 11 bases between them. CDR3: CASSFAGSMNTEAFF. CDR3 DNA: TGTGCCAGCAGCTTTGCAGGGTCCATGAACACTGAAGCTTTCTTT. The whole variable domain, filled in from reference TRBV5-4 and TRBJ1-1, reads ETGVTQSPTHLIKTRGQQVTLRCSSQSGHNTVSWYQQALGQGPQFIFQYYREEENGRGNFPPRFSGLQFPNYSSELNVNALELDDSALYLCASSFAGSMNTEAFFGQGTRLTVV.

The chain employs TRBV2 and TRBJ1-3, with D unclear. Germline CDR1 reads SNHLY; CDR2 reads FYNNEI. There are 13 residues in the CDR3. Trimming cost V 10 bases and J 3 bases, with 13 bases left between them. CDR3 DNA sequence: TGTGCCAAATCCCTGGCAGATGGAAACACCATATATTTT. As protein: CAKSLADGNTIYF.

The rearrangement joins TRBV5-1 to TRBJ1-1; TRBD1 agrees at 8 bases. V gave up 3 bases and J gave up 1 base; unmatched junction bases: 2. The length of the CDR3 is 14 residues. CDR1 is SGHRS and CDR2 is YFSETQ in the germline V gene. CDR3 residues: CASSSGTGNTEAFF. In DNA, the CDR3 is TGCGCCAGCAGCTCCGGGACAGGGAACACTGAAGCTTTCTTT.

The genes are TRBV2 and TRBJ2-7; TRBD2 aligns across 7 bases. The CDR3 spans 15 residues. The V gene's germline CDR1 is SNHLY and CDR2 FYNNEI. Trimming removed 4 bases from V and 0 bases from J; junction bases left unmatched: 6. The CDR3: CASSATRTSSYEQYF. CDR3 DNA: TGTGCCAGCAGTGCTACCAGGACTAGCTCCTACGAGCAGTACTTC.

The J gene is TRBJ2-1, the V gene TRBV30; 10 bases are a match to TRBD2. The CDR3 loop spans 15 amino acids. Trimming at V came to 0 bases and at J to 7 bases, leaving 6 bases not matched to a gene. Germline CDR1 reads GTSNPN; CDR2 reads SVGIG (reference sequence). CDR3 nucleotides: TGTGCCTGGAGTGTACTAGCGGGGAAAATGAATGAGCAGTTCTTC. Its translation: CAWSVLAGKMNEQFF.

This clone was seen just once. V usage is TRBV27 and J usage is TRBJ1-4; the D is unclear. CDR1 and CDR2 (germline): MNHEY, SMNVEV (reference sequence). The CDR3 is 15 amino acids. Trimming left V 2 bases short and J 6 bases short, with 13 bases between. The CDR3 is CASSLGGQSDEKLFF. Written as DNA, the CDR3 is TGTGCCAGCAGTTTAGGAGGCCAGTCAGATGAAAAACTGTTTTTT.

The gene calls are TRBV5-1 and TRBJ1-1, with 9 bases that match TRBD1. The V and J ends lost 0 bases and 7 bases, in that order; junction bases with no gene match: 7. This CDR3 region has 15 residues. Germline-derived CDR1 and CDR2 are SGHRS and YFSETQ. The CDR3: CASSLAGGQGNEAFF. The CDR3 DNA sequence: TGCGCCAGCAGCTTGGCCGGCGGACAGGGGAATGAAGCTTTCTTT.

This clone is a singleton in its sample. The rearrangement uses TRBV27 and TRBJ2-4, with 9 bases identical to TRBD1. J gave up 2 bases and V 7 bases, and 3 bases lay outside the gene matches. The CDR3 is 14 amino acids. CDR1 and CDR2 (germline): MNHEY, SMNVEV (reference sequence). The CDR3 DNA reads as TGTGCCAGCACCGGACAGGGGTCCAAAAACATTCAGTACTTC. This encodes CASTGQGSKNIQYF.

The J gene is TRBJ2-1, the V gene TRBV2; TRBD2 agrees at 12 bases. The V and J ends lost 3 bases and 10 bases, in that order; junction bases with no gene match: 22. Germline V gene data show CDR1 as SNHLY and CDR2 as FYNNEI. CDR3 length: 20 amino acids. Here the CDR3 reads CASSDRGGLAGTFGVGEQFF. In DNA form, the CDR3 reads TGTGCCAGCAGTGACCGGGGAGGACTAGCGGGAACCTTTGGGGTTGGGGAGCAGTTCTTC.

The chain carries TRBV7-8 and TRBJ2-1; 7 bases align to TRBD2. CDR1 is SGHVS, CDR2 FQNEAQ, per germline. The ends lost 2 bases at V and 9 bases at J; junction bases unmatched: 19. The CDR3 is 18 amino acids. The CDR3 spells CASSLSTTPLVGGGEQFF. The CDR3 coding sequence is TGTGCCAGCAGCTTATCGACCACTCCCTTAGTTGGGGGGGGTGAGCAGTTCTTC.

This rearrangement joins TRBV7-3 to TRBJ2-1; TRBD2 might be the D (6 bases). Trimming took 5 bases from V and 8 from J, leaving 10 bases between them. Germline CDR1 and CDR2: SGHTA and FQGTGA. This CDR3 contains 12 residues. The CDR3 sequence: CASSRGLDEQFF. CDR3 DNA sequence: TGTGCCAGCAGCCGGGGACTGGATGAGCAGTTCTTC.

This chain links TRBV5-1 with TRBJ2-5; D unresolved. This CDR3 has 12 amino acids. Trimming left V 0 bases short and J 5 bases short, with 5 bases between. Germline V gene sequence: CDR1 SGHRS, CDR2 YFSETQ. The CDR3 region has the DNA TGCGCCAGCAGCTTGGCCGGGGAGACCCAGTACTTC. Residues: CASSLAGETQYF.

This clone was seen more than once but under ten times. The gene calls are TRBV7-9 and TRBJ1-2, with TRBD1 matching over 8 bases. Germline loops: CDR1 SEHNR, CDR2 FQNEAQ (reference sequence). After removal of 5 bases from V and 6 bases from J, the junction contained 5 bases not matched to a gene. The CDR3 contains 13 residues. The CDR3 is CASSAQGVDGYTF. Written as DNA, the CDR3 is TGTGCCAGCAGCGCACAGGGGGTTGATGGCTACACCTTC.

The chain uses TRBV18 and TRBJ2-7; 8 bases match TRBD1. This CDR3 comprises 14 residues. Germline V lookup: CDR1 KGHSH, CDR2 LQKENI. Trimming cost V 4 bases and J 2 bases; bases outside gene matches: 4. The CDR3 region is CASSLDRGAYEQYF. The CDR3 DNA reads TGTGCCAGCTCACTAGACAGGGGCGCCTACGAGCAGTACTTC.

The V and J genes are TRBV30 and TRBJ1-1; D perhaps matches TRBD1 (5 bases). Germline loops: CDR1 GTSNPN, CDR2 SVGIG (reference sequence). Trimming took 4 bases from V and 1 from J, leaving 10 bases between them. This CDR3 region has 13 residues. The chain's CDR3 is CAWIYRKNTEAFF. CDR3 sequence (DNA): TGTGCCTGGATTTACAGGAAGAACACTGAAGCTTTCTTT.

This clone is a singleton in its sample. The CDR3 DNA sequence: TGTGCCAGCACCGCATCGGGGTTACCCCGCTCCTACGAGCAGTACTTC. Its translation: CASTASGLPRSYEQYF. The chain carries TRBV28 and TRBJ2-7; tentatively, D is TRBD2 (5 bases). The V and J ends lost 7 bases and 0 bases respectively, with 19 bases between them. The CDR3 covers 16 residues. The germline gives CDR1 MDHEN, CDR2 SYDVKM.

V and J are TRBV2 and TRBJ2-3; D remains unclear. Trimming shortened V by 6 bases and J by 6 bases, and 13 bases separated the two germline ends. Germline V lookup: CDR1 SNHLY, CDR2 FYNNEI. The CDR3 covers 13 residues. In DNA, the CDR3 is TGTGCCAGCAGGGCTACTCCAGCGGATACGCAGTATTTT. Amino acids: CASRATPADTQYF.

This rearrangement joins TRBV5-1 to TRBJ2-7; 14 nucleotides match TRBD2. Germline V gene data show CDR1 as SGHRS and CDR2 as YFSETQ. The V segment lost 0 bases and the J segment 5 bases; nucleotides outside the gene matches: 1. The CDR3 covers 15 residues. The CDR3 sequence: CASSLGGLAGDEQYF. The CDR3 DNA sequence: TGCGCCAGCAGCTTGGGGGGACTAGCGGGAGACGAGCAGTACTTC.

The chain uses TRBV5-4 and TRBJ2-5; a possible D gene is TRBD2 (6 bases). CDR3 length: 14 amino acids. Germline CDR1 SGHNT, CDR2 YYREEE (reference sequence). Trimming took off 0 bases at V and 5 bases at J, with 11 bases between the two ends. The CDR3 sequence: CASSLGPSEETQYF. CDR3 nucleotides: TGTGCCAGCAGCTTGGGCCCTAGCGAGGAGACCCAGTACTTC. Filled out from reference TRBV5-4 and TRBJ2-5, the complete variable domain reads ETGVTQSPTHLIKTRGQQVTLRCSSQSGHNTVSWYQQALGQGPQFIFQYYREEENGRGNFPPRFSGLQFPNYSSELNVNALELDDSALYLCASSLGPSEETQYFGPGTRLLVL.

The chain combines TRBV30 with TRBJ2-7, with unresolved D. The CDR3 is 13 amino acids. Germline V lookup: CDR1 GTSNPN, CDR2 SVGIG (reference sequence). Between the trimmed V and J ends, which lost 0 bases and 4 bases, there was a span of 10 bases. CDR3 amino acids: CAWSVLHGYEQYF. The CDR3 DNA is TGTGCCTGGAGTGTACTCCACGGTTACGAGCAGTACTTC.